This T cell receptor beta chain was observed in a study of shared clonotypes between healthy human individuals. The ends were cut back, 5 bases at V and 1 base at J, with 14 bases in the middle. Germline assignment: CDR1 LNHDA and CDR2 SQIVND (reference sequence). This CDR3 region has 15 residues. Produced via immunoSEQ multiplex PCR; TCRdb's table is partial and in-frame only. Of about 87,000 clones listed, less than 50% were seen once; the top ten hold about 16%. The sequenced sample was PBMCs. The chain has TRBV19 and TRBJ2-5; D call uncertain. This receptor was obtained from a woman in her thirties or forties in good health. Some clones in this sample may be carry-over from other donors' samples. The CDR3 nucleotides are TGTGCCAGTAGTCCCCTCCTGGTCGGCCAAGAGACCCAGTACTTC. It yields the protein CASSPLLVGQETQYF.